This TCR beta chain emerged from a study of blood T cell repertoires in COVID-19 (dated by TCRdb to 2018 to 2021). Turning to the overall study: Collaborator samples came from the United States, Italy and Spain and covered acute and convalescent phases of COVID-19. Subjects who had been exposed to COVID-19, were actively infected with it, or had recovered from it provided the deeply sampled blood TCRbeta repertoires that made up the dataset. Samples came from the ongoing ImmuneRACE study (first 160 participants) plus 1,254 subjects from 6 global collaborators. The prospective study material was composed of cDNA or gDNA derived from T cells, B-cell-depleted T cells, or PBMCs. Where HLA class I and class II types were available, the types were taken from metadata supplied by the sample provider, not from assay-based typing. The repertoires were released in a freely available public database meant as a resource for research on the immune response to SARS-CoV-2. Nearly every sample came with metadata listing a de-identified subject ID, COVID-19 status, age in years and sex.

Collaborating institutions collected whole blood in K2EDTA tubes following their own protocols. For TCRbeta analysis, collaborators shipped samples in one of three forms: frozen whole blood, isolated PBMCs, or DNA extracted from either of those sample types. Study-wide findings and limitations: The quantity of clinical and demographic metadata differed by source and by participant and was supplied without curation.

Points on this clone: Its antigen remains unidentified. No clone much larger than this one lies a single base away; base qualities are absent.

TCRbeta CDR3 regions were amplified from genomic DNA by means of the immunoSEQ Assay, a bias-controlled multiplex PCR. As for the authors' bioinformatics: Within the assay, amplification of reference gene primers was used to estimate how many nucleated cells each sample contained. Sequence reads were collapsed and filtered to measure the absolute abundance of every unique TCRbeta CDR3 rearrangement. Productive Simpson clonality was computed per sample as the square root of Simpson's diversity index over productive rearrangements. As stored in TCRdb, this immuneACCESS dataset retains in-frame rearrangements with V and J assigned. A fraction of the clones does not appear; measured against another copy, unresolved V genes explain less than half of the discrepancy, and the remainder lacks a known reason. That table gives V, J and clone size, and the DNA gave D and trimming. Here the sample has 110,000 or so clones; about nine tenths occur a single time. 4.6% of the sample is in the top ten clones.

The source of this sequence is a woman in her 50s with acute or convalescent COVID-19. The sample was peripheral blood.

The CDR3 is CASSRQEYTEAFF. The DNA reads as follows: TGTGCCAGCAGTCGACAGGAGTACACTGAAGCTTTCTTT. The V gene is TRBV25-1 and the J gene is TRBJ1-1; 6 matching bases give a weak D call of TRBD1. V is clipped by 5 bases and J by 3 bases, and the sequence between their germline boundaries is 10 bases long. The CDR3 starts with the cysteine, ends with the phenylalanine, and has 13 residues. Solely the CDR3 DNA is kept, with 39 bases framed from the first base. Reading the germline V gene gives CDR1 MGHDK and CDR2 SYGVNS.